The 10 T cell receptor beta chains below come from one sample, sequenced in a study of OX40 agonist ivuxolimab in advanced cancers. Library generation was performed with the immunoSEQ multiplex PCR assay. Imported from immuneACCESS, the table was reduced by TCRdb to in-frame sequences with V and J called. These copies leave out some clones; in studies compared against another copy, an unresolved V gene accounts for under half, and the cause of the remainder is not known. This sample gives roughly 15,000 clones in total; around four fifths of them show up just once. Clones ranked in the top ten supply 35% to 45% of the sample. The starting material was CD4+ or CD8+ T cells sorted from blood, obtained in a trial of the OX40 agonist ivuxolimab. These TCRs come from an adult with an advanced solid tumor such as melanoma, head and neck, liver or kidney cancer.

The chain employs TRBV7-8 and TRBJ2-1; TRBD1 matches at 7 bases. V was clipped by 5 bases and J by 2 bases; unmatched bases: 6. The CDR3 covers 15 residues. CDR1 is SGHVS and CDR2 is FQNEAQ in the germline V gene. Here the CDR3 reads CASSLGGIAYNEQFF. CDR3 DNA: TGTGCCAGCAGCCTAGGGGGCATCGCCTACAATGAGCAGTTCTTC.

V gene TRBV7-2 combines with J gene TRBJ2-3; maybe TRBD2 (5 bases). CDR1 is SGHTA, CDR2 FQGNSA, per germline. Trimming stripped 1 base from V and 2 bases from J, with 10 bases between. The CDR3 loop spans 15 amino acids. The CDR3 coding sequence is TGTGCCAGCAGCTTAGGGCCGGGAAACACAGATACGCAGTATTTT. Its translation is CASSLGPGNTDTQYF.

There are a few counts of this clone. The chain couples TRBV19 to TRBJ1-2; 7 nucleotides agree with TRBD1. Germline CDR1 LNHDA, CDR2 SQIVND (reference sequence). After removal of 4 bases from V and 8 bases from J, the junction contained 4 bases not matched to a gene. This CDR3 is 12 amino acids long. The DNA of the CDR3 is TGTGCCAGTAGTACCGGGACAGCGGGCTACACCTTC. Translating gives CASSTGTAGYTF.

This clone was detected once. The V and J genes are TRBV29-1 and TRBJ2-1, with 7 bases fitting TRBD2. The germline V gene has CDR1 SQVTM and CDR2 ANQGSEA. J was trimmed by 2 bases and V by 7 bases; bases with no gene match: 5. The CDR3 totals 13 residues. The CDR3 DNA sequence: TGCAGCGCTCCAGCGGGAACCTACAATGAGCAGTTCTTC. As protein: CSAPAGTYNEQFF.

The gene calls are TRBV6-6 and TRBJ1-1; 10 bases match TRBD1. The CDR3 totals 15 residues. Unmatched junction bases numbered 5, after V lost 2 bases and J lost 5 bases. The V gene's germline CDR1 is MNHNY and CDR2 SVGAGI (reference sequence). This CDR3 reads CASSYPGTGETEAFF. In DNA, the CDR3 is TGTGCCAGCAGTTACCCCGGGACAGGGGAAACTGAAGCTTTCTTT.

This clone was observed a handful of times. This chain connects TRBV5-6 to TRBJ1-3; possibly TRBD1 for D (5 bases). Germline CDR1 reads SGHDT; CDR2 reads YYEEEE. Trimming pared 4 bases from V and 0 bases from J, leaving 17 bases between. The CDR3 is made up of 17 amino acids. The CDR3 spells CASSPGGPPSSGNTIYF. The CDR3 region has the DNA TGTGCCAGCAGCCCGGGGGGTCCTCCAAGCTCTGGAAACACCATATATTTT.

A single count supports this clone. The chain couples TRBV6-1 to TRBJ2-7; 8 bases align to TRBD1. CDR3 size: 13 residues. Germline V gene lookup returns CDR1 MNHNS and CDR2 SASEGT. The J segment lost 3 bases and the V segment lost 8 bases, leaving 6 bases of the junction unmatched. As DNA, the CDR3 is TGTGCCAGCCCTGGGACAGGAGGCTACGAGCAGTACTTC. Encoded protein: CASPGTGGYEQYF.

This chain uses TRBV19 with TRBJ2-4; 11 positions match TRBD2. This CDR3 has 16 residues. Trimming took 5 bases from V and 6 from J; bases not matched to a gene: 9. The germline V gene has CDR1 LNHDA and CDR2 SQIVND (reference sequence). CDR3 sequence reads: CASSPIAGGPGNIQYF. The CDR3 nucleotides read TGTGCCAGTAGTCCCATAGCGGGAGGGCCGGGAAACATTCAGTACTTC.

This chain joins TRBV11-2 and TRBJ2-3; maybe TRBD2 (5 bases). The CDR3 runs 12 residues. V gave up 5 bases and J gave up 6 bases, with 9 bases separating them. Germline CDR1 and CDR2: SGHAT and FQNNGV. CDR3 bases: TGTGCCAGCAGCCAACTAGTTGATACGCAGTATTTT. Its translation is CASSQLVDTQYF.

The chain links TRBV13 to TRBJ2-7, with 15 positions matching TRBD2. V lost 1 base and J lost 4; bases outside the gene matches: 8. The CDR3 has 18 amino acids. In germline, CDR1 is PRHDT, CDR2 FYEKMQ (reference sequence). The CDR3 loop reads CASSLAGSGLAGGYEQYF. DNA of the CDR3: TGTGCCAGCAGCTTAGCAGGTAGCGGACTAGCGGGGGGGTACGAGCAGTACTTC. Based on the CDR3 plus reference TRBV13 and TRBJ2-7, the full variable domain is AAGVIQSPRHLIKEKRETATLKCYPIPRHDTVYWYQQGPGQDPQFLISFYEKMQSDKGSIPDRFSAQQFSDYHSELNMSSLELGDSALYFCASSLAGSGLAGGYEQYFGPGTRLTVT.